This T cell receptor beta chain was sequenced for a study of patients and donors after allogeneic stem cell transplantation. MiXCR, applied by TCRdb to the RT-PCR reads, yields one record per CDR3 protein. Of hundreds of thousands of distinct CDR3 sequences detected, roughly 16% appear once; the ten largest clones hold less than 9.5%. V lost 0 bases and J 7 bases, leaving 13 bases between the germline ends. The germline CDR1 and CDR2 sequences are SGHRS and YFSETQ. CDR3 length equals 14 residues. This clonotype turned up a few times. Sequencing was carried out using blood, either unsorted or a sorted T cell fraction (not recorded which). The V and J genes are TRBV5-1 and TRBJ1-1; D possibly corresponds to TRBD1 (6 bases). The receptor's source is a human donor who was either an allogeneic HSCT recipient or a stem cell or donor lymphocyte infusion donor (not recorded which). It is not recorded whose cells these are; they may come from a transplant donor. This chain's CDR3 is CASSLVAGANEAFF. The CDR3 DNA follows: TGCGCCAGCAGCTTGGTAGCAGGGGCAAATGAAGCTTTCTTT.